This TCR beta chain appears in the sequencing data of a study of blood T cell repertoires in COVID-19. Background on the study: The United States, Italy and Spain supplied acute and convalescent COVID-19 samples. T cells, B-cell-depleted T cells, or PBMCs supplied cDNA or gDNA.

V lost 3 bases to trimming and J lost 8 bases; unmatched junction nucleotides: 5. Per the germline V gene, CDR1 is KGHSH and CDR2 is LQKENI. This CDR3 contains 13 residues. About this clone: Other DNA sequences in the sample encode the same CDR3.

This table comes from immunoSEQ multiplex PCR, and its TCRdb copy is limited to in-frame clones, with some not included. The data hold hundreds of thousands of clones, with about 90% observed a single time. Sample: peripheral blood. The origin of this receptor is a woman aged 50 to 65 with COVID-19, enrolled during active disease. The chain couples TRBV18 to TRBJ1-2, with TRBD1 matching 8 bases. DNA for the CDR3: TGTGCCAGCTCACCCCAGACAGGGGACGGCTACACCTTC. Residues: CASSPQTGDGYTF.